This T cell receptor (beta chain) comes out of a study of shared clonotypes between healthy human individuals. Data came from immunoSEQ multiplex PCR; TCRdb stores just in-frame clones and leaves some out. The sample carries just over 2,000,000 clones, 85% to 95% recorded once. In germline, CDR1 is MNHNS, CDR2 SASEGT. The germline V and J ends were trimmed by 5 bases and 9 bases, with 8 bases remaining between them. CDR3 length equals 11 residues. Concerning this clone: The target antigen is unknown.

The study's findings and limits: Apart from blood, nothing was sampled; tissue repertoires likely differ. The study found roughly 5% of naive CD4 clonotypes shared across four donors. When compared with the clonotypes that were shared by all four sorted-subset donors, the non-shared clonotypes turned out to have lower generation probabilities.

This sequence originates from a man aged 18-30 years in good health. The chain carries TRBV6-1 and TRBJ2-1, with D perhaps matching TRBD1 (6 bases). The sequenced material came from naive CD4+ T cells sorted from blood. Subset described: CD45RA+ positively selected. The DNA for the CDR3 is TGTGCCAGCAGTCAGGGGAGTGAGCAGTTCTTC. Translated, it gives CASSQGSEQFF.